This T cell receptor (beta chain) was identified in a study of T cells after somatic rescue of genetic block. Produced via immunoSEQ multiplex PCR; TCRdb's table is partial and in-frame only. The sample includes roughly 70,000 clones, roughly 94% of them seen just once. CDR3 length: 13 residues. V was pared by 6 bases and J by 3 bases, with 11 bases between. The V gene's germline CDR1 is KGHSH and CDR2 LQKENI. This chain joins TRBV18 and TRBJ1-2, with a weak D call TRBD1 (5 bases). This receptor was identified in a man aged 40-49 years. Sequencing was carried out using peripheral blood mononuclear cells (PBMCs). DNA of the CDR3: TGTGCCAGCTCTGAGGGCAGGGACTATGGCTACACCTTC. Translation gives CASSEGRDYGYTF. The full variable domain, completed using reference TRBV18 and TRBJ1-2, is NAGVMQNPRHLVRRRGQEARLRCSPMKGHSHVYWYRQLPEEGLKFMVYLQKENIIDESGMPKERFSAEFPKEGPSILRIQQVVRGDSAAYFCASSEGRDYGYTFGSGTRLTVV.